This record looks at one T cell receptor (beta chain) sequence and its context. This sample is drawn from a study of blood T cell repertoires in COVID-19. On the study more broadly: Samples representing acute and convalescent COVID-19 were sourced from the United States, Italy and Spain. PBMCs, B-cell-depleted T cells, or T cells provided the cDNA or gDNA that made up the material.

The authors' processing: Reference gene primer amplification in the assay estimated nucleated cell counts. Assay: immunoSEQ multiplex PCR; the TCRdb copy retains only in-frame clones and omits some. V, J and clone size are taken as reported in that table, and D and trimming were inferred from the DNA itself. The sample comprises more than 95,000 clones, roughly 80% of which are singletons, and 3% to 4% rests with the top ten. Trimming took 3 bases from V and 2 from J; bases not matched to a gene: 7. Germline values: CDR1 KGHSH, CDR2 LQKENI. The CDR3 is made up of 16 amino acids. The sample taken for sequencing was peripheral blood. The V gene is TRBV18, the J gene TRBJ1-2; 9 positions match TRBD1. The clonotype was recovered from a woman of 80 years or more with active or convalescent COVID-19. CDR3 residues: CASSPGQGSGNYGYTF. The CDR3 nucleotides read TGTGCCAGCTCACCGGGACAGGGAAGTGGGAACTATGGCTACACCTTC.